This T cell receptor beta chain was identified during a study of cytomegalovirus exposure and HLA in healthy donors. Whole-study findings and limits: Reported results showed that the classifier diagnosed cytomegalovirus status with high specificity and sensitivity. Presence/absence analyses assumed roughly uniform sequencing depth across donors, which may not hold. Available immune exposure information was restricted to CMV serostatus only.

This CDR3 is 13 amino acids long. V dropped 3 bases and J dropped 9 bases, with 15 bases sitting between them. Germline V gene sequence: CDR1 GTSNPN, CDR2 SVGIG (reference sequence). Note on this clone: The antigen remains unidentified.

Primers: 60 Vbeta forward and 13 Jbeta reverse. Authors' data handling: In a later analysis, about 12 million of some 80 million unique beta chains occurred in at least two donors. Sequenced by immunoSEQ multiplex PCR; TCRdb stores in-frame clones only, minus some. That table furnishes V, J and clone size, whereas the DNA furnished D and trimming. The sample spans tens of thousands of clones; the ten largest clones claim about 1.1%. The rearrangement uses TRBV30 and TRBJ2-1; D is possibly TRBD2 (6 bases). This sequence originates from a woman in her thirties or forties in good health and CMV-seronegative. Material for sequencing was PBMCs. The CDR3 DNA reads TGTGCCTGGAGGGGAGGCGGTGCGGGTGAGCAGTTCTTC. Translation gives CAWRGGGAGEQFF.